This T cell receptor beta chain was observed in a study of T cell repertoires in cytomegalovirus infection. In the study overall: Public signatures in TCR beta pointed to CMV infection and matching HLA type.

V was shortened by 6 bases and J by 0 bases, with 9 bases between the two germline ends. The CDR3 is made up of 14 amino acids. TCRdb recomputed calls from the reads with MiXCR, one row per CDR3 protein. The sample carries around 440,000 distinct CDR3 sequences, 11% recorded once. The sequence derives from a human donor in good health (CMV status not recorded). Some clones in this sample may be carry-over from other donors' samples. The chain links TRBV23-1 to TRBJ2-1; D perhaps matches TRBD1 (6 bases). TRBV23-1 is assigned to the ORF class and has an uncertain function. Sequenced material: PBMCs. For the CDR3, the DNA is TGCGCCAGCAGCCGACAGGACTCCTACAATGAGCAGTTCTTC. Translation gives CASSRQDSYNEQFF.